Here is one T cell receptor beta chain with its context. Its antigen is not yet known. Base qualities are not at hand, and no much larger clone is one base apart. The immunoSEQ Assay, a bias-controlled multiplex PCR, was used to amplify TCRbeta CDR3 regions from genomic DNA. As for the authors' bioinformatics: The number of nucleated cells in each sample was estimated from the amplification of reference gene primers within the assay. To quantify the absolute abundance of each unique TCRbeta CDR3 rearrangement, sequence reads were collapsed and filtered. For each sample, productive Simpson clonality was calculated as the square root of Simpson's diversity index across productive rearrangements. What TCRdb holds here is the immuneACCESS table cut down to in-frame rearrangements. Part of the clones is not present; checked against another copy, under half of the missing clones reflect an unresolved V gene, and the others are unexplained. V and J calls and clone size are as listed in that table; D and trimming were resolved from the DNA. This sample comprises 20,000 to 25,000 clones, 70% to 90% of them detected only once. Together, the top ten hold around a sixth of the sample.

The CDR3 covers 14 residues, taking in both the cysteine and the phenylalanine. Of the read, only the CDR3 DNA is kept; its 42 bases are in frame from base 1. Sequences MNHEY (CDR1) and SVGAGI (CDR2) are obtained from the germline V gene. The junction shows trimming of 0 bases on V and 6 bases on J, and the gene matches do not reach 4 bases of it. The collaborating institutions used their own protocols to collect whole blood in K2EDTA tubes. For TCRbeta analysis, collaborator samples were shipped as frozen whole blood, as isolated PBMCs, or as DNA extracted from either sample type. This record comes from a study of blood T cell repertoires in COVID-19 (dated by TCRdb to about 2020). Concerning the study at large: Samples from collaborators originated in the United States, Italy and Spain and spanned both the acute and convalescent phases of COVID-19. The material from the prospective study consisted of cDNA or gDNA derived from T cells, B-cell-depleted T cells, or PBMCs. Subjects who had been exposed to COVID-19, were actively infected with it, or had recovered from it provided the deeply sampled blood TCRbeta repertoires that made up the dataset. The repertoires were made available in a free public database intended to serve as a resource for research on the immune response to SARS-CoV-2. The samples were drawn from the first 160 participants of the ongoing ImmuneRACE study and from 1,254 subjects provided by 6 global collaborators. Sample metadata almost always included a de-identified subject ID, COVID-19 status, age in years and sex. Where available, HLA class I and class II types were obtained from metadata supplied by the sample provider rather than from assay-based typing.

General conclusions and limits of the study: The quantity of clinical and demographic metadata differed by source and by participant and was supplied without curation.

The sample consisted of peripheral blood. The TCR sequence derives from a woman of 80 years or more with acute or convalescent COVID-19. The receptor chain draws on TRBV6-5 and TRBJ1-2; 7 bases in the middle match TRBD1. The DNA sequence is TGTGCCAGCAGTTACTCGATACAGGGGAATGGCTACACCTTC. Its protein product is CASSYSIQGNGYTF.